Listed here are 13 T cell receptor beta chains from one sample, sequenced in a study of T cells in Graves' hyperthyroidism and ophthalmopathy. It was RNA transcripts that yielded the amplified TCR beta CDR3 regions. The TCR CDR3 was amplified in a first-round RT-PCR using the HTBI primer set. MiXCR, applied by TCRdb to the multiplex PCR reads, yields one record per CDR3 protein. The data show hundreds of thousands of distinct CDR3 sequences, over 15% seen once. The sample comprised blood. The source of these receptors is a young woman with Graves' hyperthyroidism.

This clonotype was counted many times. The rearrangement joins TRBV7-8 to TRBJ2-7; a weak D match, TRBD1 (6 bases). The CDR3 consists of 16 residues. Trimming stripped 1 base from V and 2 bases from J, with 15 bases between. Germline V gene data show CDR1 as SGHVS and CDR2 as FQNEAQ. CDR3 residues: CASSLGARTATYEQYF. CDR3 nucleotide sequence: TGTGCCAGCAGCTTAGGGGCCAGGACAGCTACCTACGAGCAGTACTTC.

This clonotype came up many times. J is TRBJ2-5 and V is TRBV28, with D possibly matching TRBD2 (5 bases). From germline, CDR1 is MDHEN and CDR2 SYDVKM. Trimming shortened V by 6 bases and J by 0 bases, and 8 bases separated the two germline ends. There are 13 residues in the CDR3. The CDR3 region has the DNA TGTGCCAGCAGGACTACCTACCAAGAGACCCAGTACTTC. Translation: CASRTTYQETQYF.

The genes are TRBV11-3 and TRBJ2-5, with 8 bases identical to TRBD1. The CDR3 spans 15 residues. With 0 bases clipped from V and 1 base from J, the junction kept 1 base outside the gene matches. The germline V gene has CDR1 SGHNT and CDR2 YENEEA. The CDR3 spells CASSLDGQGQETQYF. CDR3 in DNA: TGTGCCAGCAGCTTAGACGGACAGGGCCAAGAGACCCAGTACTTC.

This clonotype was found a few times. The chain employs TRBV7-3 and TRBJ1-5, with D tentatively TRBD1 (5 bases). The germline V gene encodes CDR1 SGHTA and CDR2 FQGTGA. There are 16 residues in the CDR3. V was shortened by 0 bases and J by 5 bases, with 14 bases between the two germline ends. The CDR3 reads CASSLTSLRGDQPQHF. In DNA, the CDR3 is TGTGCCAGCAGCTTAACTTCCCTAAGGGGAGATCAGCCCCAGCATTTT.

V is TRBV15 and J is TRBJ2-1; 7 bases align to TRBD2. The CDR3 contains 17 residues. The germline V gene has CDR1 LNHNV and CDR2 YYDKDF (reference sequence). Trimming cost V 0 bases and J 7 bases; bases outside gene matches: 12. This CDR3 reads CATSRDKVVVGGNEQFF. The CDR3 nucleotides read TGTGCCACCAGCAGAGATAAGGTCGTTGTGGGAGGGAATGAGCAGTTCTTC.

This clonotype has a handful of counts. J is TRBJ2-7 and V is TRBV6-1; TRBD1 matches at 12 bases. V was pared by 9 bases and J by 5 bases, with 5 bases of the junction left unmatched. This CDR3 contains 13 residues. CDR1 is MNHNS, CDR2 SASEGT, per germline. CDR3 amino acids: CASRGQGANEQYF. CDR3 sequence (DNA): TGTGCCAGTCGGGGACAGGGGGCGAACGAGCAGTACTTC.

The chain links TRBV29-1 to TRBJ2-7; 10 nucleotides line up with TRBD2. This CDR3 spans 15 amino acids. V was clipped by 6 bases and J by 6 bases; unmatched bases: 14. Germline V gene lookup returns CDR1 SQVTM and CDR2 ANQGSEA. As DNA, the CDR3 is TGCAGCGTCGCTACCCGGCCCGGACTAGCGGTCGAGCAGTACTTC. This codes for CSVATRPGLAVEQYF.

The rearrangement uses TRBV9 and TRBJ1-2; the D is unclear. Per germline, CDR1 SGDLS and CDR2 YYNGEE. This CDR3 is built from 15 residues. V was cut by 4 bases and J by 0 bases, with 13 bases left in between. CDR3 sequence (DNA): TGTGCCAGCAGCTCCTCGAGCATCCCTAACTATGGCTACACCTTC. This gives the protein CASSSSSIPNYGYTF.

This rearrangement joins TRBV27 to TRBJ2-1, with unresolved D. The length of the CDR3 is 13 residues. The V end lost 3 bases, the J end lost 5 bases, and 8 bases lay between the germline ends. Per the germline V gene, CDR1 is MNHEY and CDR2 is SMNVEV (reference sequence). The CDR3 DNA is TGTGCCAGCAGTTTCGAGACAAACAATGAGCAGTTCTTC. Translating it yields CASSFETNNEQFF.

The V call is TRBV9, the J call TRBJ1-4; possibly TRBD1 for D (5 bases). This CDR3 is built from 15 residues. Per the germline V gene, CDR1 is SGDLS and CDR2 is YYNGEE. Trimming pared 3 bases from V and 4 bases from J, leaving 13 bases between. CDR3 sequence reads: CASSADSPFNEKLFF. CDR3 nucleotide sequence: TGTGCCAGCAGCGCCGACAGCCCTTTTAATGAAAAACTGTTTTTT.

This clonotype came up many times. This chain connects TRBV20-1 to TRBJ2-7, with 9 bases matching TRBD2. V lost 0 bases to trimming and J lost 6 bases; unmatched junction nucleotides: 6. CDR1 and CDR2 from the germline V gene are DFQATT and SNEGSKA (reference sequence). The CDR3 spans 14 residues. CDR3 nucleotides: TGCAGTGCTAGAGATCGACTAGCGGAGAGCGAGCAGTACTTC. This sequence encodes CSARDRLAESEQYF.

The chain has TRBV30 and TRBJ1-1; D may be TRBD1 (5 bases). CDR1 is GTSNPN, CDR2 SVGIG, per germline (reference sequence). The V gene lost 3 bases and the J gene lost 1 base, with 12 bases spanning the gap. This CDR3 is built from 14 residues. This CDR3 reads CAWRTEGRNTEAFF. The CDR3 DNA follows: TGTGCCTGGAGGACAGAAGGAAGGAACACTGAAGCTTTCTTT.

In this sample, this clonotype turned up many times. This chain connects TRBV28 to TRBJ1-2, with TRBD1 as a possible D gene (5 bases). This CDR3 is built from 13 residues. CDR1 and CDR2 from the germline V gene are MDHEN and SYDVKM. V dropped 5 bases and J dropped 4 bases, with 11 bases sitting between them. DNA of the CDR3: TGTGCCAGCAGTGTGGACACTGGCTATGGCTACACCTTC. Translated: CASSVDTGYGYTF.